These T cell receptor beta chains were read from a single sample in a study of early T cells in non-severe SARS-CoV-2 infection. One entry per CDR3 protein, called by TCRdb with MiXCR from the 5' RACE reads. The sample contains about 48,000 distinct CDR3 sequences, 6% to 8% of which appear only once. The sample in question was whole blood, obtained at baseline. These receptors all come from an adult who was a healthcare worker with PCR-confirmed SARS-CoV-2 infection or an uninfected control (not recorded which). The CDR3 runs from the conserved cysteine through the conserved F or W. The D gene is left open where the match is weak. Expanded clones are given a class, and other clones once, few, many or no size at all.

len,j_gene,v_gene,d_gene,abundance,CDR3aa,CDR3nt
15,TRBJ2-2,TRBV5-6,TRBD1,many,CASSPGTDRTGELFF,TGTGCCAGCAGCCCCGGGACAGATCGCACCGGGGAGCTGTTTTTT
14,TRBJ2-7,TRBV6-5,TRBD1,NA,CASSSLTGSEKQYF,TGTGCCAGCAGTTCCTTGACAGGGAGTGAAAAGCAGTACTTC
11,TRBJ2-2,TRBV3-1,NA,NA,CASRDFGELFF,TGTGCCAGCAGAGACTTCGGGGAGCTGTTTTTT
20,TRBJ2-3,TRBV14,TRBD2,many,CASSSPPGRGGRASTDTQYF,TGTGCCAGCAGCTCCCCTCCCGGCAGAGGCGGGAGGGCCTCAACAGATACGCAGTATTTT
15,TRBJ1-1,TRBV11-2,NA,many,CASSTGDRPNTEAFF,TGTGCCAGCAGCACCGGAGACAGACCGAACACTGAAGCTTTCTTT
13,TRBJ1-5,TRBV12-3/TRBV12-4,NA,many,CASSPRVGQPQHF,TGTGCCAGCAGTCCCAGGGTAGGGCAGCCCCAGCATTTT
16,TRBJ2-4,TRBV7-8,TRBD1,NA,CASSLYRQGAKNIQYF,TGTGCCAGCAGCCTGTATCGACAGGGAGCCAAAAACATTCAGTACTTC
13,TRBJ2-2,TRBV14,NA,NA,CASSQGWTGELFF,TGTGCCAGCAGCCAAGGATGGACCGGGGAGCTGTTTTTT
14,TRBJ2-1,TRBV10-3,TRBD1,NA,CAISTGTGANEQFF,TGTGCCATCAGCACCGGGACAGGCGCCAATGAGCAGTTCTTC
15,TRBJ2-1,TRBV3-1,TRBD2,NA,CASRLTSGRSNEQFF,TGTGCCAGCAGGCTGACTAGCGGGAGGTCTAATGAGCAGTTCTTC
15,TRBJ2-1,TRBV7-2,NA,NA,CASSLVGGTHNEQFF,TGTGCCAGCAGCTTAGTCGGCGGGACCCACAATGAGCAGTTCTTC
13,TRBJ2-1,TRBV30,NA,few,CAWNERADNEQFF,TGTGCCTGGAATGAGCGGGCTGACAATGAGCAGTTCTTC
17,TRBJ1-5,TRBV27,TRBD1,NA,CASSMGQGFDSNQPQHF,TGTGCCAGCAGTATGGGACAGGGCTTCGATAGCAATCAGCCCCAGCATTTT
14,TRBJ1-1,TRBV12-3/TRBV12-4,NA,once,CASSLVGQGTEAFF,TGTGCCAGCAGTTTAGTAGGGCAGGGTACTGAAGCTTTCTTT
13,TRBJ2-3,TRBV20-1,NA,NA,CSARTVQGDTQYF,TGCAGTGCTAGAACCGTTCAAGGAGATACGCAGTATTTT
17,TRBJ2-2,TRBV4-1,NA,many,CASSQDWSGANTGELFF,TGCGCCAGCAGCCAAGATTGGTCTGGCGCGAACACCGGGGAGCTGTTTTTT